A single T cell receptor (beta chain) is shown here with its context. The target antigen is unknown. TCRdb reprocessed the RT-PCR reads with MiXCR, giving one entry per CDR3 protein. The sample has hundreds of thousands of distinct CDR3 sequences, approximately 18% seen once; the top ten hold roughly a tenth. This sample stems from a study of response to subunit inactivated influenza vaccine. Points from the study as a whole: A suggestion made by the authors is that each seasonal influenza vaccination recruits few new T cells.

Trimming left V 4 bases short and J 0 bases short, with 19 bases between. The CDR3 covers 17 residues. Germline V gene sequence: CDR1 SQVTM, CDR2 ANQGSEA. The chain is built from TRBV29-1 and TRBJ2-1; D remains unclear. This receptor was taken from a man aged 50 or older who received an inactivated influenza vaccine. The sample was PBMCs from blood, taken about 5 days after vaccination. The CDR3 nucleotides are TGCAGCGTTGTATCCCCAACTCGCATAGACTCCTACAATGAGCAGTTCTTC. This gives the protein CSVVSPTRIDSYNEQFF.